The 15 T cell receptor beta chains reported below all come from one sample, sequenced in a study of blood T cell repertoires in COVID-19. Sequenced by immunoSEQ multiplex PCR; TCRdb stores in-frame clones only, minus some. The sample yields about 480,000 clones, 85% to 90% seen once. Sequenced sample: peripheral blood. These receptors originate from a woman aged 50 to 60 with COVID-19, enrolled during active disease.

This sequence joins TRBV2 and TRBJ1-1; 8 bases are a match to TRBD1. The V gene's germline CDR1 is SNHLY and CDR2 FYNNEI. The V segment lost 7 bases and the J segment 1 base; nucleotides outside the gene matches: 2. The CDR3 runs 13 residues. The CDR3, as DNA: TGTGCCAGCACCGGACAGGGGAACACTGAAGCTTTCTTT. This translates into CASTGQGNTEAFF.

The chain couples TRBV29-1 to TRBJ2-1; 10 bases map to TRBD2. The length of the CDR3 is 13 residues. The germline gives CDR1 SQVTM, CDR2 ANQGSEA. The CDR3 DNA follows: TGCAGTGGTGGGCTAGCGGGGGCCAATGAGCAGTTCTTC. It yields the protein CSGGLAGANEQFF.

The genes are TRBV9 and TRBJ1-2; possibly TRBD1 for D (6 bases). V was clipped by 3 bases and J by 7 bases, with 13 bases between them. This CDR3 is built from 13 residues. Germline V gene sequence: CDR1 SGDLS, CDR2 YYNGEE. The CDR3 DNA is TGTGCCAGCAGCGGGACAGTCCTTAGTGGCTACACCTTC. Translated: CASSGTVLSGYTF. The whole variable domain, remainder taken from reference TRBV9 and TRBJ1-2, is DSGVTQTPKHLITATGQRVTLRCSPRSGDLSVYWYQQSLDQGLQFLIQYYNGEERAKGNILERFSAQQFPDLHSELNLSSLELGDSALYFCASSGTVLSGYTFGSGTRLTVV.

The CDR3 region has the DNA TGTGCCAGCGGAACTCCGGGACAGGGCTATGGCTACACCTTC. It translates to CASGTPGQGYGYTF. V usage is TRBV27 and J usage is TRBJ1-2, with TRBD1 matching over 9 bases. This CDR3 has 14 amino acids. The J segment lost 4 bases and the V segment lost 8 bases, leaving 8 bases of the junction unmatched. CDR1 MNHEY and CDR2 SMNVEV come from the germline V gene (reference sequence).

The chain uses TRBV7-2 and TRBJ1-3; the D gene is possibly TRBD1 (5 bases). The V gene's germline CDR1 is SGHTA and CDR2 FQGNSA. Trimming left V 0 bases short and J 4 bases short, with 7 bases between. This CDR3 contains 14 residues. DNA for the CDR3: TGTGCCAGCAGCTTAGCGGCAGGGGGAAACACCATATATTTT. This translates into CASSLAAGGNTIYF.

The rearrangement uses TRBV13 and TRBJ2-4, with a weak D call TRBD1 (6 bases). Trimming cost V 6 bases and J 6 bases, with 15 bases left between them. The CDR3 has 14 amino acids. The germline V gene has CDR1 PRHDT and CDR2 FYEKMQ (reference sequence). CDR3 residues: CASSIGQTLNIQYF. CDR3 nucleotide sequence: TGTGCCAGCAGTATAGGACAGACCTTAAACATTCAGTACTTC.

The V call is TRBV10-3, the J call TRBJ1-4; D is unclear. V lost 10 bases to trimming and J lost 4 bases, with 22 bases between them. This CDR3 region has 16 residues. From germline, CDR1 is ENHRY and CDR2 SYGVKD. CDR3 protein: CATQSREARRNEKLFF. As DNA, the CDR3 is TGTGCCACCCAGAGTAGGGAGGCCAGGCGTAATGAAAAACTGTTTTTT.

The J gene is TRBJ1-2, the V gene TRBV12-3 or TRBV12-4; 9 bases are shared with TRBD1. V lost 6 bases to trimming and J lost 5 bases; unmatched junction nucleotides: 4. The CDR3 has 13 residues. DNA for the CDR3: TGTGCCAGCAGCCTGGACAGGGGATATGGCTACACCTTC. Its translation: CASSLDRGYGYTF.

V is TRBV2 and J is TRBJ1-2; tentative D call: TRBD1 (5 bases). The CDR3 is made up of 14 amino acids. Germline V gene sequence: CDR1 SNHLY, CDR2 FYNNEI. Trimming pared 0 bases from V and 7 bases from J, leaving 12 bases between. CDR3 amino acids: CASSEAGLHGGYTF. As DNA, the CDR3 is TGTGCCAGCAGTGAAGCGGGGCTCCATGGTGGCTACACCTTC.

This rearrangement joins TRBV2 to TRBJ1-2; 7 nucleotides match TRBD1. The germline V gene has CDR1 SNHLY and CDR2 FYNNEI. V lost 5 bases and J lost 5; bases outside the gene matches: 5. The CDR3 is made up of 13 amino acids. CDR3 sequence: CASSPDRAYGYTF. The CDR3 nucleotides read TGTGCCAGCAGTCCAGACAGGGCTTATGGCTACACCTTC. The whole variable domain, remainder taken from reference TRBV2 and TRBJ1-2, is EPEVTQTPSHQVTQMGQEVILRCVPISNHLYFYWYRQILGQKVEFLVSFYNNEISEKSEIFDDQFSVERPDGSNFTLKIRSTKLEDSAMYFCASSPDRAYGYTFGSGTRLTVV.

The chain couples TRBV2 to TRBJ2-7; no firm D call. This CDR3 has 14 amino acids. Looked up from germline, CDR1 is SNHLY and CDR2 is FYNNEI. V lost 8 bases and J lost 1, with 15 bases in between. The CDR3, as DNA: TGTGCCAGCCAGAACAGCCTTCAGTCCTACGAGCAGTACTTC. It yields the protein CASQNSLQSYEQYF.

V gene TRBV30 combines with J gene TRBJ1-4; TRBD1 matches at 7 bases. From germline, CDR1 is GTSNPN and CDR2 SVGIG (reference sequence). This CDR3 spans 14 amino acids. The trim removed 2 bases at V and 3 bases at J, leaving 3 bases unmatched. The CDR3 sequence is CAWSFGTANEKLFF. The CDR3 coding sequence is TGTGCCTGGAGTTTCGGGACAGCTAATGAAAAACTGTTTTTT.

In DNA form, the CDR3 reads TGCGCCAGCAGCTTGGAGACAGGGATCTCCCCCCATTCCTACGAGCAGTACTTC. This codes for CASSLETGISPHSYEQYF. The J gene is TRBJ2-7, the V gene TRBV5-1, with TRBD1 matching over 7 bases. The V gene end was trimmed by 0 bases and the J gene end by 1 base; junction bases not matched to a gene: 13. Germline V CDR1 and CDR2: SGHRS, YFSETQ. The CDR3 spans 18 residues.

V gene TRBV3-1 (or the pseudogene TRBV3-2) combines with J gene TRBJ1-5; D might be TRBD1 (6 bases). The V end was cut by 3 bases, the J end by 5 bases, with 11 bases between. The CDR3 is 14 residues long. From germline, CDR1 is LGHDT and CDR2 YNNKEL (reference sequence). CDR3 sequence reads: CASSQETGYQPQHF. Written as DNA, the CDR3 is TGTGCCAGCAGCCAGGAGACAGGCTATCAGCCCCAGCATTTT.

In DNA, the CDR3 is TGTGCCAGCAGCTCGATCGGGACAGGGGAAGAGACCCAGTACTTC. It codes for CASSSIGTGEETQYF. This rearrangement joins TRBV11-2 to TRBJ2-5; 10 bases are shared with TRBD1. With V trimmed by 4 bases and J by 3 bases, 5 bases remained unmatched. Per the germline V gene, CDR1 is SGHAT and CDR2 is FQNNGV. The CDR3 extends over 15 amino acids.